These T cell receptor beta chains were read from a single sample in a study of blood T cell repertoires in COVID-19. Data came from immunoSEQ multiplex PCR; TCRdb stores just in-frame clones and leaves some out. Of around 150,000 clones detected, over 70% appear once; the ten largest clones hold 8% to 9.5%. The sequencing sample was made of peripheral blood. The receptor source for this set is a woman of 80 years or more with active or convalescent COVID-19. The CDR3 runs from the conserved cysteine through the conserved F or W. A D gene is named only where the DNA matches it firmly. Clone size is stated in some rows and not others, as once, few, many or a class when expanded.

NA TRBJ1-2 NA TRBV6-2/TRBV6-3 TGTGCCAGCAGTTACGGTCTAGGGGGAAACTATGGCTACACCTTC CASSYGLGGNYGYTF
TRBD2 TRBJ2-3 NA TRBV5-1 TGCGCCAGCAGCTTGGAAACGGGGGGGCCGGGAGATACGCAGTATTTT CASSLETGGPGDTQYF
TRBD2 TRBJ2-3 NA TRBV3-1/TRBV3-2 TGTGCCAGCAGCACCCGACTAGCGGCCACAGATACGCAGTATTTT CASSTRLAATDTQYF
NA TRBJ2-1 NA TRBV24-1 TGTGCCACCAGTGATTTTCGAGCGCGAGAGCAGTTCTTC CATSDFRAREQFF
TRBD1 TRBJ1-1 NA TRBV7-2 TGTGCCAGCAGCTTAGGTGAGACAGGGGTAGGGACTGAAGCTTTCTTT CASSLGETGVGTEAFF
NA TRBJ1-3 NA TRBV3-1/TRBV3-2 TGTGCCAGCAGCCAAGATGAGGGGGGGGCTGGAAACACCATATATTTT CASSQDEGGAGNTIYF
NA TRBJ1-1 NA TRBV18 TGTGCCAGCTCACGCGGGAATGAAGCTTTCTTT CASSRGNEAFF
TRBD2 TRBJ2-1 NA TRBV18 TGTGCCAGCTCAACTGGACTAGCGGGGGGAAATGAGCAGTTCTTC CASSTGLAGGNEQFF
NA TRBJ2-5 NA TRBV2 TGTGCCAGCAGTGAAGCGGGCAGTCCGCAAGAGACCCAGTACTTC CASSEAGSPQETQYF
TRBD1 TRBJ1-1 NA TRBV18 TGTGCCAGCTCCCTACAGGGGTCGAACACTGAAGCTTTCTTT CASSLQGSNTEAFF
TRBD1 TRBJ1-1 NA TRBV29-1 TGCAGCGGCCGACAGGGGTCAGGGAACACTGAAGCTTTCTTT CSGRQGSGNTEAFF
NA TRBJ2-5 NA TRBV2 TGTGCCAGCAGTCCCCTGGCGGGACCACAAGAGACCCAGTACTTC CASSPLAGPQETQYF
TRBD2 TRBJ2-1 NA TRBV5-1 TGCGCCAGCAGCTTGGCTAGCGGGGGAGCGTACAATGAGCAGTTCTTC CASSLASGGAYNEQFF
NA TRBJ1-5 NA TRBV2 TGTGCCAGCAGGGAGGCCTGGGGTCAGCCCCAGCATTTT CASREAWGQPQHF
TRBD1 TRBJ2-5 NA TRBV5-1 TGCGCCAGCAGCTTGGGGGACAGACTAGAGACCCAGTACTTC CASSLGDRLETQYF
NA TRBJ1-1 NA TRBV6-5 TGTGCCAGCATACGAAGAGGGAGAGGTGACGCTGAAGCTTTCTTT CASIRRGRGDAEAFF
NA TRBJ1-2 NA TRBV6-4 TGTGCCAGCAGTCGCGGCTATGGCTACACCTTC CASSRGYGYTF
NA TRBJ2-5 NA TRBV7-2 TGTGCCAGCACCTTGCCGTCGGGAACGGAGACCCAGTACTTC CASTLPSGTETQYF
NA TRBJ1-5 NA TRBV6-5 TGTGCCGCTGGAGGGGCTCAGCCCCAGCATTTT CAAGGAQPQHF
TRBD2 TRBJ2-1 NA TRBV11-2 TGTGCCAGCAGCCCTACCAGCGGGGGGCGGGTCAATGAGCAGTTCTTC CASSPTSGGRVNEQFF
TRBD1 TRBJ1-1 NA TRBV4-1 TGCGCCAGCAGCCAAGATTGGGGGACAGGGGGAGTATCGGCTTTCTTT CASSQDWGTGGVSAFF
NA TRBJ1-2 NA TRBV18 TGTGCCAGCTCACCCAACACGCAAAACTATGGCTACACCTTC CASSPNTQNYGYTF
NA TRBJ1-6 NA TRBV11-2 TGTGCCAGCAGCTTAGGCAGGGTAAATTCACCCCTCCACTTT CASSLGRVNSPLHF
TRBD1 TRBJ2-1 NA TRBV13 TGTGCCAGCAGCGAGCGGAAGGGGGCCCCTTCCTACAATGAGCAGTTCTTC CASSERKGAPSYNEQFF
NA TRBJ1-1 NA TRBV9 TGTGCCAGCAGCCCCCCCCGGAACACTGAAGCTTTCTTT CASSPPRNTEAFF
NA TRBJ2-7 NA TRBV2 TGTGCCAGCAGTGAAGGAAGTAGCGCGTCCTACGAGCAGTACTTC CASSEGSSASYEQYF
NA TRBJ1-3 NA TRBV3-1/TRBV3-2 TGTGCCAGCAGCCAACAGGGTCCCGGGGGAAACACCATATATTTT CASSQQGPGGNTIYF
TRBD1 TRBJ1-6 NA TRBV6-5 TGTGCCAGCGGGGTTCCAGGGGGCCGGTCACCCCTCCACTTT CASGVPGGRSPLHF
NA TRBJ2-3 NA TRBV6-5 TGTGCCAGCACGGAGGGGGGGACAGATACGCAGTATTTT CASTEGGTDTQYF
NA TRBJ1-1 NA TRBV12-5 TGTGCTAGTGGTTTGGTTGTCGACTCCGGTGGGACTGAAGCTTTCTTT CASGLVVDSGGTEAFF
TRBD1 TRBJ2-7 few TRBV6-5 TGTGCCAGCACACCGGCGGGACAGGGCTCCTACGAGCAGTACTTC CASTPAGQGSYEQYF
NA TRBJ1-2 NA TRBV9 TGTGCCAGCAGCGTAGAGGGCAGGGGATATGGCTACACCTTC CASSVEGRGYGYTF
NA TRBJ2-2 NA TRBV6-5 TGTGCCAGCAGTTACTCGGAGGGTCGTAACGGGGAGCTGTTTTTT CASSYSEGRNGELFF
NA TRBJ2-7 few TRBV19 TGTGCCAGTACTAAAGGGGGCTACGAGCAGTACTTC CASTKGGYEQYF
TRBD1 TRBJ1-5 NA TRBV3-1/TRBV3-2 TGTGCCAGCAGCCAAGCAGGGGGCGGGAATCAGCCCCAGCATTTT CASSQAGGGNQPQHF
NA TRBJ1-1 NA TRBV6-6 TGTGCCAGCAGTTACTCTGACAGTAACACTGAAGCTTTCTTT CASSYSDSNTEAFF
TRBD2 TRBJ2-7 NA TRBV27 TGTGCCAGCAGGACTAGCGGGGGGCCCTCCTACGAGCAGTACTTC CASRTSGGPSYEQYF
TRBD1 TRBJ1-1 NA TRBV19 TGTGCCAGTAGTCATAGGACAGGGCCACTGAACACTGAAGCTTTCTTT CASSHRTGPLNTEAFF
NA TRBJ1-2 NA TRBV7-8 TGTGCCAGCAGTTCTGATACCTTTAGGGGCTATGGCTACACCTTC CASSSDTFRGYGYTF
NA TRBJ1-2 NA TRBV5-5 TGTGCCAGCAGCCCGGACTATGGCTACACCTTC CASSPDYGYTF
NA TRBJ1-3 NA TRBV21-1 TGTGCCAGCAGCAAGGGGCTGATCTCTGGAAACACCATATATTTT CASSKGLISGNTIYF
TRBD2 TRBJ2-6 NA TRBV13 TGTGCCAGCAGCTCGACTAGCGGGGGCCGGGGACTTGGGGCCAACGTCCTGACTTTC CASSSTSGGRGLGANVLTF
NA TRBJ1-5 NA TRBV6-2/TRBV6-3 TGTGCCAGCAGCCCCTGGCGGGACAGCAATCAGCCCCAGCATTTT CASSPWRDSNQPQHF
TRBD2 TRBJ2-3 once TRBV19 TGTGCCAGTAGTCCGGGGGGGGTCATAGATACGCAGTATTTT CASSPGGVIDTQYF
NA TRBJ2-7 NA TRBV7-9 NA CASSFGGGTTSSNF
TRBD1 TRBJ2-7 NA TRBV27 TGTGCCAGCAGTTCCGGGGACAGCTACGAGCAGTACTTC CASSSGDSYEQYF
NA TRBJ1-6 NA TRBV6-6 TGTGCCAGCAGTTACGAGGATTCTCAATCACCCCTCCACTTT CASSYEDSQSPLHF
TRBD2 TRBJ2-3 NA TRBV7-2 TGTGCCAGCAGCCCCTGGACTAGCGGGTCCACAGATACGCAGTATTTT CASSPWTSGSTDTQYF
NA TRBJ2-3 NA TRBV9 TGTGCCAGCAGCGTTAGGGGGTTGGCAGATACGCAGTATTTT CASSVRGLADTQYF
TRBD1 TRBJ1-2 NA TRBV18 TGTGCCAGCTCACCACCGAGGGACAGGGAAAGCTATGGCTACACCTTC CASSPPRDRESYGYTF
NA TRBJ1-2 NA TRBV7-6 TGTGCCAGCAGCTCCGGGGTGGGTGGCTATGGCTACACCTTC CASSSGVGGYGYTF
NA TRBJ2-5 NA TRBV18 TGTGCCAGCTCTTCAAACCAAGAGACCCAGTACTTC CASSSNQETQYF
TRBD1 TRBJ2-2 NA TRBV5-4 TGTGCCAGCAGCGACCGACAGGGCCCTACCGGGGAGCTGTTTTTT CASSDRQGPTGELFF
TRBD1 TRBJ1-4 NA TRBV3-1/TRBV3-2 TGTGCCAGCAGCGCCCGCCGGGACAGAGGTGAAAAACTGTTTTTT CASSARRDRGEKLFF
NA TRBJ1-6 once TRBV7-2 TGTGCCAGCAGCTTAGTTGGACAAAGCTCCTATAATTCACCCCTCCACTTT CASSLVGQSSYNSPLHF